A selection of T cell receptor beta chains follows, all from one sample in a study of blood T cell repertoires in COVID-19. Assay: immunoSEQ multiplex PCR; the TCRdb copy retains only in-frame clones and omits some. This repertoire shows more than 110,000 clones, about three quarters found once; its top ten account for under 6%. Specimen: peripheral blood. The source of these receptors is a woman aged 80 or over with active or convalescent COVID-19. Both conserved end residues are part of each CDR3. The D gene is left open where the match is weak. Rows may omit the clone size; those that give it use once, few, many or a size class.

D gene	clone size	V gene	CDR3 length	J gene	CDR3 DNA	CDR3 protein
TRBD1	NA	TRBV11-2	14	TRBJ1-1	TGTGCCAGCAGCGCGCAGGGACAGGGTAAGGAAGCTTTCTTT	CASSAQGQGKEAFF
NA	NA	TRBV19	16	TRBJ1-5	TGTGCCAGTAGTATAGTCCGGGGGAATGGCAATCAGCCCCAGCATTTT	CASSIVRGNGNQPQHF
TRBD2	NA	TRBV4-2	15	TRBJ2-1	TGTGCCAGCAGCCGGGGACTAGCGGGGATTGGTGAGCAGTTCTTC	CASSRGLAGIGEQFF
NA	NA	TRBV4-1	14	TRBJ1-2	TGCGCCAGCAGCCAAGAAGGAGCTAACTATGGCTACACCTTC	CASSQEGANYGYTF
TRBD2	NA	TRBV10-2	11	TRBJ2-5	TGCGCCACCGGCGGGGGGGAGACCCAGTACTTC	CATGGGETQYF
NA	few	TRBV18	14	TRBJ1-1	TGTGCCAGCTCACGTGGGGCGGTCGGAACTGAAGCTTTCTTT	CASSRGAVGTEAFF
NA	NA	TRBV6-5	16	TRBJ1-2	TGTGCCAGCAGTTACGGAATGGCAGGGTGGGACTATGGCTACACCTTC	CASSYGMAGWDYGYTF
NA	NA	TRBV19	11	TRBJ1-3	TGTGCCAGTAGTCAAGGAAACACCATATATTTT	CASSQGNTIYF
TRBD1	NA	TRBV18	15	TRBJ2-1	TGTGCCAGCTCACCCTGGGACAGTCCCCGCAATGAGCAGTTCTTC	CASSPWDSPRNEQFF
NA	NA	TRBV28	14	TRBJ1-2	TGTGCCAGCAGTCCCGGGGGGGCTAACTATGGCTACACCTTC	CASSPGGANYGYTF
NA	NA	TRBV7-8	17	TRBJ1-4	TGTGCCAGCAGCTTGCTGCCGGGGGGAACAACTAATGAAAAACTGTTTTTT	CASSLLPGGTTNEKLFF
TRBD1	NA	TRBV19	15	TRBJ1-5	TGTGCCACCGGTGGGTATGGGACAGGCAATCAGCCCCAGCATTTT	CATGGYGTGNQPQHF
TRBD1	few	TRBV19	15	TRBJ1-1	TGTGCCAGCACGGGACAGGGGGCCGGGGAATCTGAAGCTTTCTTT	CASTGQGAGESEAFF
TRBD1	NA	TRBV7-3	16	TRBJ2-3	TGTGCCAGCAGCACGAGACAGGGCGCAGGCAGAGATACGCAGTATTTT	CASSTRQGAGRDTQYF
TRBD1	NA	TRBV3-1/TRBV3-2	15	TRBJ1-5	TGTGCCAGCAGCCATGACACAGGGACAGATCAGCCCCAGCATTTT	CASSHDTGTDQPQHF
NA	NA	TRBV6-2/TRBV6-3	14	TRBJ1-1	TGTGCCAGCAGTGATGAAACTTACAGGAAAGAAGCTTTCTTT	CASSDETYRKEAFF
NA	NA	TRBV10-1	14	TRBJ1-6	TGCGCCAGCAGTGATGGCAGGGGCGACTCACCCCTCCACTTT	CASSDGRGDSPLHF
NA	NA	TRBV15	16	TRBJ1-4	TGTGCCACCAGCAGCGGGGAAGGGGGGGCTAATGAAAAACTGTTTTTT	CATSSGEGGANEKLFF
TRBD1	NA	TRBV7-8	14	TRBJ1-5	TGTGCCAGCAGCTCCGACAGGGCCAGTCAGCCCCAGCATTTT	CASSSDRASQPQHF
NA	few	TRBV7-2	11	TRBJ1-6	TGTGCCAGCAGTATTAATTCACCCCTCCACTTT	CASSINSPLHF
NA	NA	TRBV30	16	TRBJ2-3	TGTGCCTGGAGTGCAGGAGGGACCCGGTTCACAGATACGCAGTATTTT	CAWSAGGTRFTDTQYF
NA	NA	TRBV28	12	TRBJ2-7	TGTGCCAGCAGTTTACTTTTGTCCGAGCAGTACTTC	CASSLLLSEQYF
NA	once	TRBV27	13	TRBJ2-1	TGTGCCAGCAGTAGGAGACTCATCAATGAGCAGTTCTTC	CASSRRLINEQFF
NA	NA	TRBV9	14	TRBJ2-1	TGTGCCAGCAGCAGGACCGGGAACTACAATGAGCAGTTCTTC	CASSRTGNYNEQFF
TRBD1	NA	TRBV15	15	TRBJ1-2	TGTGCCACCAGCAGAGCGACAGGGAGTAACTATGGCTACACCTTC	CATSRATGSNYGYTF
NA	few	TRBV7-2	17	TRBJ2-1	TGTGCCAGCAGCTTAGGGTTCGGGGGGCTCTCCTACAATGAGCAGTTCTTC	CASSLGFGGLSYNEQFF
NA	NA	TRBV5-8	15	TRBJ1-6	TGTGCCAGCAGCTTGGGGAGCTCCTATAATTCACCCCTCCACTTT	CASSLGSSYNSPLHF
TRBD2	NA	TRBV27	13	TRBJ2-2	TGTGCCAGCAGGGCGGGGGTCGCCGGGGAGCTGTTTTTT	CASRAGVAGELFF
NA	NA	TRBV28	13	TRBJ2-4	TGTGCCAGCAAGGGAGCGGCCAAAAACATTCAGTACTTC	CASKGAAKNIQYF
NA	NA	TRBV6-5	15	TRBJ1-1	TGTGCCAGCAGTTACTCGGACAGTATGAACACTGAAGCTTTCTTT	CASSYSDSMNTEAFF
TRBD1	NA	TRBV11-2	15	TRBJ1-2	TGTGCCAGCAGATCCGACAGGGGGCTGAACTATGGCTACACCTTC	CASRSDRGLNYGYTF
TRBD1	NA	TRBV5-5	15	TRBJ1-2	TGTGCCAGCAGCTTGCGACAGGGGGACTCCTATGGCTACACCTTC	CASSLRQGDSYGYTF
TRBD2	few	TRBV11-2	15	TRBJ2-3	TGTGCCAGCAGGTCACCAGCGGGGGACTCAGATACGCAGTATTTT	CASRSPAGDSDTQYF
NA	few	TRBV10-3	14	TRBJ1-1	TGTGCCATCGGCGCCGGGACACCCCTGACTGAAGCTTTCTTT	CAIGAGTPLTEAFF
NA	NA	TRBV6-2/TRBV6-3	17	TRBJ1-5	TGTGCCAGCAGTGGCCCTTTCGGGTATGATCGCAATCAGCCCCAGCATTTT	CASSGPFGYDRNQPQHF
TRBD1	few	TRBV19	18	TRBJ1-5	TGTGCCAGTAGTATAGCGGGGACAGGGACTTATAGCAATCAGCCCCAGCATTTT	CASSIAGTGTYSNQPQHF
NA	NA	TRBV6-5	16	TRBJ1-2	TGTGCCAGCAGTTACAAGAAGAACAGGACCCCCTATGGCTACACCTTC	CASSYKKNRTPYGYTF
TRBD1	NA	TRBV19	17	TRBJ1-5	TGTGCCAGTAGTGACGCACCGGGACAGAGCCTCAATCAGCCCCAGCATTTT	CASSDAPGQSLNQPQHF
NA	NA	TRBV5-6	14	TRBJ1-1	TGTGCCGGCAGCTGGAGGGACGGGAACACTGAAGCTTTCTTT	CAGSWRDGNTEAFF
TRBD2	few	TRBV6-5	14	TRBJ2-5	TGTGCCAGCAGACCGGGACTAGCGCCCGAGGCCCAGTACTTC	CASRPGLAPEAQYF
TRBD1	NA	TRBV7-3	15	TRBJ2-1	TGTGCCAGCAGAGACAGACAGGGTGGATTAGATGAGCAGTTCTTC	CASRDRQGGLDEQFF
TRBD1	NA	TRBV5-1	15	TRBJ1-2	TGCGCCAGCAGCTCACCGGGACAGGGGTCGATTGGCTACACCTTC	CASSSPGQGSIGYTF
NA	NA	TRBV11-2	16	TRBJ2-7	TGTGCCAGCAGCTCCAAAATACAGGGAACCTCCTACGAGCAGTACTTC	CASSSKIQGTSYEQYF
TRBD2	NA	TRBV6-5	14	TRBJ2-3	TGTGCCAGCAGCGGGGGGGGAACGGGAGATACGCAGTATTTT	CASSGGGTGDTQYF
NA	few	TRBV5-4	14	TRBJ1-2	TGTGCCAGCAGCGCCCGTGGAGGAAACTATGGCTACACCTTC	CASSARGGNYGYTF
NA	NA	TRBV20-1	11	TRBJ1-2	TGCAGTGGGCGGGTTAACTATGGCTACACCTTC	CSGRVNYGYTF